A selection of T cell receptor beta chains follows, all from one sample in a study of blood T cell repertoires in COVID-19. TCRdb's table, derived via immunoSEQ multiplex PCR, lists solely in-frame clones and lacks some. The profile shows more than 300,000 clones, around 91% of them singletons. The sample taken for sequencing was peripheral blood. These receptors were collected from a young woman who had recovered from COVID-19. Each CDR3 is given with its conserved first and last residue. D genes are given only for firm matches. Not all rows give a size; the values are once, few, many and, for expanded clones, a class.

cdr3_nt cdr3_aa clone_size j_call v_call d_call
TGCGCCAGCAGCCAAGATCAGGAACTAGCGGGGAACACCGGGGAGCTGTTTTTT CASSQDQELAGNTGELFF NA TRBJ2-2 TRBV4-3 TRBD2
TGTGCCAGCAGCCTACAGGGCTACCAAGAGACCCAGTACTTC CASSLQGYQETQYF NA TRBJ2-5 TRBV11-3 NA
TGTGCCAGCAGTTTATACAGGGGGGGGGAGACCCAGTACTTC CASSLYRGGETQYF NA TRBJ2-5 TRBV27 NA
TGTGCCAGCAGCTCTAGCGGGAGGGCCGTAGATACGCAGTATTTT CASSSSGRAVDTQYF once TRBJ2-3 TRBV7-2 TRBD2
TGCAGTGCCAGTGGAGGAACAGGGGGAAGTGTAGATACGCAGTATTTT CSASGGTGGSVDTQYF NA TRBJ2-3 TRBV20-1 TRBD1
TGTGCCACCAGTCTCATTCTGGGGGGGGAGACCCCCTACAATGAGCAGTTCTTC CATSLILGGETPYNEQFF NA TRBJ2-1 TRBV24-1 TRBD2
TGTGCCAGCTCACCCCGAGGCGGACAGGGCAATCAGCCCCAGCATTTT CASSPRGGQGNQPQHF NA TRBJ1-5 TRBV18 TRBD1
TGTGCCAGCAGCCCCGTGTCGGGAGGGCTTTACACCGGGGAGCTGTTTTTT CASSPVSGGLYTGELFF NA TRBJ2-2 TRBV9 TRBD2
TGTGCCACCAGTGACCCGACAGGGATTCAGCCCCAGCATTTT CATSDPTGIQPQHF NA TRBJ1-5 TRBV24-1 TRBD1
TGTGCCAGCAGCGGGGGACTAGCGGGATTTGATTATAGTGAGCAGTTCTTC CASSGGLAGFDYSEQFF NA TRBJ2-1 TRBV5-5 TRBD2
TGTGCCAGCTCACTGGGACTTCCCACTGAAGCTTTCTTT CASSLGLPTEAFF NA TRBJ1-1 TRBV18 NA
TGCGCCAGCAGTGGGGGAGGGCGCAATTCACCCCTCCACTTT CASSGGGRNSPLHF NA TRBJ1-6 TRBV10-2 NA
TGTGCCTGGGGGGAGATCTCTGGAAACACCATATATTTT CAWGEISGNTIYF NA TRBJ1-3 TRBV30 NA
TGCGCCAGCAGCTTGACAGGACCCAGCACCGGGGAGCTGTTTTTT CASSLTGPSTGELFF NA TRBJ2-2 TRBV5-1 NA
TGTGCCAGCACTAGTGCTCAGTATGGCTACACCTTC CASTSAQYGYTF NA TRBJ1-2 TRBV12-3/TRBV12-4 NA
TGTGCCAGCAGTTATACTACTAGCGGGAGGGCAGGTACGCAGTATTTT CASSYTTSGRAGTQYF NA TRBJ2-3 TRBV6-2/TRBV6-3 TRBD2
TGTGCCTGGAGGGGTCGCCGGACTAGCCCCAATGAGCAGTTCTTC CAWRGRRTSPNEQFF NA TRBJ2-1 TRBV30 TRBD2
TGCGCCAGCACCAGCGGGGGGACGATGTACAATGAGCAGTTCTTC CASTSGGTMYNEQFF once TRBJ2-1 TRBV5-1 TRBD2
TGTGCCAGCAGCCTCCTAGCGGGAGTGGGAGATACGCAGTATTTT CASSLLAGVGDTQYF NA TRBJ2-3 TRBV3-1/TRBV3-2 TRBD2
TGTGCCAGCAGTCAAGACAGGGACGATGATACGCAGTATTTT CASSQDRDDDTQYF NA TRBJ2-3 TRBV2 TRBD1
TGTGCCAGCATGTTTCATAGCAATCAGCCCCAGCATTTT CASMFHSNQPQHF NA TRBJ1-5 TRBV2 NA
TGTGCCAGCAGCCCCAAAAGTACAGGCTACGGCTACACCTTC CASSPKSTGYGYTF NA TRBJ1-2 TRBV27 NA
TGTGCCAGCAGCTTAGGACAGGGCGGCACCGGGGAGCTGTTTTTT CASSLGQGGTGELFF NA TRBJ2-2 TRBV7-9 TRBD1
TGTGCCAGCACCGTGGTCGGGAGGGCCAGAGATACGCAGTATTTT CASTVVGRARDTQYF NA TRBJ2-3 TRBV3-1/TRBV3-2 TRBD2
TGCGCCAGCAGCTTGTCTCTCGGGAATTCACCCCTCCACTTT CASSLSLGNSPLHF NA TRBJ1-6 TRBV5-1 NA
TGTGCCAGTTGGACAGACAGCAATCAGCCCCAGCATTTT CASWTDSNQPQHF NA TRBJ1-5 TRBV19 NA
TGCGCCAGCAGCGGCCCCCCCGGGACTACCGATGGCAATGAGCAGTTCTTC CASSGPPGTTDGNEQFF NA TRBJ2-1 TRBV5-1 TRBD2
TGTGCCAGCAGCGTAGGTTTAGCGGGAGGGCCATATGAGCAGTTCTTC CASSVGLAGGPYEQFF NA TRBJ2-1 TRBV9 TRBD2
TGTGCCAGCAGCCCCTGGGAGGACTATGGCTACACCTTC CASSPWEDYGYTF NA TRBJ1-2 TRBV11-3 NA
TGTGCCAGCAGCTTTGACAGGGAGGTTTATACGCAGTATTTT CASSFDREVYTQYF once TRBJ2-3 TRBV5-4 NA